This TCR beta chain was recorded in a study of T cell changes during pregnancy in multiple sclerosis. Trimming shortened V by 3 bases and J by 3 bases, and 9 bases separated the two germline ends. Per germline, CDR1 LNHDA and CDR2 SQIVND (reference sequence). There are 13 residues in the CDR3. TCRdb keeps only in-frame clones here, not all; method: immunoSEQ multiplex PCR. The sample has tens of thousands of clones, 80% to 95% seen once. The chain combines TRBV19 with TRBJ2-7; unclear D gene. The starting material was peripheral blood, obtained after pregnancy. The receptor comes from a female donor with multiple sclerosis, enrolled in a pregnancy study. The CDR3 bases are TGTGCCAGTAGTATCTGGGCAGGCTACGAGCAGTACTTC. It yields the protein CASSIWAGYEQYF.